This T cell receptor beta chain was obtained from a study of blood T cell repertoires in COVID-19. TCRdb's copy holds only in-frame clones and misses some; the assay was immunoSEQ multiplex PCR. The repertoire holds about 46,000 clones, with 70% to 90% as singletons. In this sample, this clone is large (0.1 to 1%). This TCR was sampled from a human donor in a cohort sampled during active COVID-19. The donor label of this sample is uncertain. The sample comprised peripheral blood.

The CDR3 DNA sequence: TGTGCCAGCAGCACAGACGATTACGAGCAGTACTTC. It codes for CASSTDDYEQYF. This sequence joins TRBV7-9 and TRBJ2-7, with D uncertain. The V end was cut by 5 bases, the J end by 4 bases, with 9 bases between. The CDR3 is made up of 12 amino acids. Germline assignment: CDR1 SEHNR and CDR2 FQNEAQ (reference sequence).